The next 16 T cell receptor beta chains were all read from a single sample in a study of T cell responses to AZD1222 COVID-19 vaccine. Profiling relied on immunoSEQ multiplex PCR, and the TCRdb table lists in-frame clones only, not all of them. The sample includes 120,000 or so clones, 75% to 95% of them seen just once. The source was peripheral blood, collected 28 days after the second dose of the MenACWY control vaccine. Source of these receptors: an adult who received the MenACWY meningococcal vaccine as a control.

The V gene is TRBV9, the J gene TRBJ1-6, with 11 bases identical to TRBD1. The length of the CDR3 is 14 residues. Looked up from germline, CDR1 is SGDLS and CDR2 is YYNGEE. The J segment lost 8 bases and the V segment lost 5 bases, leaving 3 bases of the junction unmatched. CDR3 sequence: CASSGQGAYSPLHF. CDR3 bases: TGTGCCAGCAGTGGACAGGGGGCTTATTCACCCCTCCACTTT.

The V call is TRBV10-3, the J call TRBJ1-6, with 8 nucleotides matching TRBD1. The length of the CDR3 is 14 residues. From germline, CDR1 is ENHRY and CDR2 SYGVKD. J gave up 6 bases and V 2 bases, and 0 bases lay outside the gene matches. The CDR3 loop reads CAISEGQGNSPLHF. In DNA, the CDR3 is TGTGCCATCAGTGAGGGACAGGGTAATTCACCCCTCCACTTT.

The CDR3 nucleotides are TGTGCCAGCAGCTCCAACAGGATCTCTGGAAACACCATATATTTT. It yields the protein CASSSNRISGNTIYF. The genes are TRBV7-2 and TRBJ1-3; D might be TRBD1 (5 bases). Between the trimmed V and J ends, which lost 4 bases and 0 bases, there was a span of 10 bases. The CDR3 sequence is 15 residues long. Germline-derived CDR1 and CDR2 are SGHTA and FQGNSA.

The rearrangement joins TRBV19 to TRBJ2-1, with unresolved D. Germline CDR1 is LNHDA and CDR2 is SQIVND (reference sequence). The CDR3 is 13 amino acids. Trimming took 5 bases from V and 4 from J, leaving 9 bases between them. Here the CDR3 DNA reads TGTGCCAGTAGTCTTAAACAGTACAATGAGCAGTTCTTC. Its translation: CASSLKQYNEQFF. The entire variable domain, with the rest obtained from reference TRBV19 and TRBJ2-1, is as follows: DGGITQSPKYLFRKEGQNVTLSCEQNLNHDAMYWYRQDPGQGLRLIYYSQIVNDFQKGDIAEGYSVSREKKESFPLTVTSAQKNPTAFYLCASSLKQYNEQFFGPGTRLTVL.

The chain uses TRBV10-3 and TRBJ2-1; 8 nucleotides agree with TRBD2. V gave up 2 bases and J gave up 9 bases; unmatched junction bases: 12. This CDR3 has 16 amino acids. Germline V gives CDR1 ENHRY, CDR2 SYGVKD. Here the CDR3 reads CAISEPTGGRGSEQFF. The CDR3 bases are TGTGCCATCAGTGAGCCTACGGGGGGGCGAGGTAGTGAGCAGTTCTTC.

The CDR3 DNA reads as TGTGCCAGCAGCGTAGAAAGCGGGAGAAGGGACGAGCAGTACTTC. Its protein product is CASSVESGRRDEQYF. The chain joins TRBV9 to TRBJ2-7; 8 nucleotides agree with TRBD2. Germline CDR1 SGDLS, CDR2 YYNGEE. The J segment lost 5 bases and the V segment lost 0 bases, leaving 7 bases of the junction unmatched. This CDR3 region has 15 residues. Full variable domain (missing parts from reference TRBV9 and TRBJ2-7): DSGVTQTPKHLITATGQRVTLRCSPRSGDLSVYWYQQSLDQGLQFLIQYYNGEERAKGNILERFSAQQFPDLHSELNLSSLELGDSALYFCASSVESGRRDEQYFGPGTRLTVT.

The gene calls are TRBV5-3 and TRBJ1-6, with 11 bases matching TRBD1. TRBV5-3 is identified as an open reading frame with a role that is uncertain. J lost 13 bases, V lost 5 bases, and 8 bases had no gene match. The CDR3 is made up of 14 amino acids. CDR3 loop: CARRNRDRGIPLHF. Written as DNA, the CDR3 is TGTGCCAGAAGAAACCGGGACAGGGGGATTCCCCTCCACTTT.

The gene calls are TRBV5-6 and TRBJ2-1; TRBD2 matches at 8 bases. The CDR3 sequence is 15 residues long. Germline V gene sequence: CDR1 SGHDT, CDR2 YYEEEE. The J segment lost 8 bases and the V segment lost 3 bases, leaving 10 bases of the junction unmatched. The CDR3 bases are TGTGCCAGCAGCTCCGGGACTAGGGTCGGTCATGAGCAGTTCTTC. Its protein product is CASSSGTRVGHEQFF. Supplemented by reference TRBV5-6 and TRBJ2-1, the full variable domain reads DAGVTQSPTHLIKTRGQQVTLRCSPKSGHDTVSWYQQALGQGPQFIFQYYEEEERQRGNFPDRFSGHQFPNYSSELNVNALLLGDSALYLCASSSGTRVGHEQFFGPGTRLTVL.

The gene calls are TRBV19 and TRBJ2-7; 8 nucleotides agree with TRBD2. CDR1 and CDR2 from the germline V gene are LNHDA and SQIVND (reference sequence). The J segment lost 5 bases and the V segment lost 2 bases, leaving 2 bases of the junction unmatched. CDR3 length equals 13 residues. The CDR3 spells CASSIREGNEQYF. The CDR3 nucleotides are TGTGCCAGTAGTATACGGGAGGGTAACGAGCAGTACTTC.

CDR3 in amino acids: CASSQQDRGPYEQYF. CDR3 sequence (DNA): TGTGCCAGCAGCCAACAGGACAGGGGGCCCTACGAGCAGTACTTC. The rearrangement uses TRBV14 and TRBJ2-7, with 11 bases aligning to TRBD1. Trimming cost V 2 bases and J 2 bases; bases outside gene matches: 2. The CDR3 is 15 residues long. CDR1 is SGHDN and CDR2 is FVKESK in the germline V gene.

The rearrangement joins TRBV10-1 to TRBJ2-7; 9 bases map to TRBD1. V was pared by 2 bases and J by 4 bases, with 0 bases of the junction left unmatched. The CDR3 runs 13 residues. Germline CDR1 and CDR2: WNHNN and SYGVQD (reference sequence). This CDR3 is CASSEGQGYEQYV. CDR3 DNA: TGCGCCAGCAGTGAGGGACAGGGGTACGAGCAGTACGTC.

The chain joins TRBV21-1 to TRBJ2-1; the D call in the table, TRBD2, was not verified against the DNA. TRBV21-1 is given as a pseudogene. This CDR3 has 17 amino acids. The CDR3 sequence: CASSKGGQVSSYNEQFF. In DNA, the CDR3 is TGTGCCAGCAGCAAGGGGGGGCAGGTGAGCTCCTACAATGAGCAGTTCTTC.

The chain combines TRBV24-1 with TRBJ2-5; 8 bases map to TRBD1. The length of the CDR3 is 17 residues. After removal of 4 bases from V and 4 bases from J, the junction contained 13 bases not matched to a gene. From germline, CDR1 is KGHDR and CDR2 SFDVKD. The CDR3 nucleotides read TGTGCCACCAGTGACCAAGAGGTTAGGACAGGGCTAGAGACCCAGTACTTC. Its translation is CATSDQEVRTGLETQYF.

The rearrangement links TRBV28 to TRBJ1-5, with D unresolved. Trimming stripped 7 bases from V and 3 bases from J, with 13 bases between. The CDR3 has 14 amino acids. The germline V gene has CDR1 MDHEN and CDR2 SYDVKM. In DNA form, the CDR3 reads TGTGCCAGCAATTCCCCAGGTACCAATCAGCCCCAGCATTTT. Amino acids: CASNSPGTNQPQHF.

This chain links TRBV4-1 with TRBJ1-3, with D possibly matching TRBD1 (5 bases). The CDR3 spans 15 residues. V was clipped by 5 bases and J by 2 bases, with 13 bases between them. CDR1 is MGHRA, CDR2 YSYEKL, per germline. CDR3 nucleotide sequence: TGCGCCAGCAGCTCCTTCCAGGGTCCTGGAAACACCATATATTTT. Its protein is CASSSFQGPGNTIYF.

The V call is TRBV19, the J call TRBJ1-4, with 8 positions matching TRBD1. Trimming at V came to 4 bases and at J to 6 bases, leaving 7 bases not matched to a gene. The CDR3 consists of 15 residues. In germline, CDR1 is LNHDA, CDR2 SQIVND (reference sequence). This CDR3 is CASSTLGTGHEKLFF. The CDR3 DNA follows: TGTGCCAGTAGTACCCTCGGGACAGGACATGAAAAACTGTTTTTT.